This paragraph reports one T cell receptor (beta chain). The antigen it recognizes is unknown. No qualities accompany the bases; no much larger clone lies one base away. Reading the germline V gene (reference sequence) gives CDR1 SEHNR and CDR2 FQNEAQ. The CDR3 has 14 amino acids, counting the end cysteine and phenylalanine. The kept DNA is CDR3 alone, 42 bases in frame from the first base. The receptor library was made with 5' RACE. TCRdb lists the instrument as Illumina HiSeq 2500. A second about 7 to 11 cycle PCR used a sample-barcoded 5' primer and a J-beta primer mix. A template-switch 5' adaptor carrying 12 random nucleotides introduced a unique molecular identifier onto each TCR beta cDNA molecule. Each sample yielded at least 2.5 million CDR3-containing paired-end reads. First-strand cDNA was synthesized from all RNA with the Mint cDNA synthesis kit, primed by a TRBC-specific oligonucleotide. After uracil-DNA glycosylase treatment, a first 18-cycle PCR used universal primers M1SS and BC2_uni_R on all cDNA. In the original analysis: Normalization of each sample was performed by random selection of 1 million high-quality reads, each carrying a distinct molecular identifier. Instead of being binned into consensus sequences, reads that shared molecular identifiers were thrown out. MiTCR, run with a Q25 quality threshold and the strictest error-elimination algorithm, handled CDR3 identification, clonotype clustering and error correction. Lower-bound total TCR beta diversity was estimated with a nonparametric unseen species model using Euler transformation. TCRdb reprocessing: public reads trimmed at Q25 with fastp, clones called with MiXCR, in-frame beta chains kept. Each record represents a unique CDR3 protein, reported with the most common genes and DNA among its rows. These V and J calls derive from TCRdb rather than the authors' analysis. The sample table lists hundreds of thousands of distinct CDR3 sequences, about 25% of them with a count of one. Of the sample, more than 8.5% is held by the ten largest clones.

The donors were 40 or so Caucasian individuals from Russia, aged roughly 6 to 100 years, who were systemically healthy. About 10 milliliters of peripheral blood were collected from each donor into EDTA-treated Vacutainer tubes. Ficoll-Paque density-gradient centrifugation was used to isolate PBMCs, with at least 6.5 million per sample. Trizol reagent was used to extract total RNA from PBMCs, with at least 6 micrograms per sample. For every donor, an aliquot of PBMCs went through flow cytometry to measure the percentages of naive CD45RAhigh/CD27high T cells. The data were obtained in a study of blood T cells in healthy people across ages (dated by TCRdb to 2014 to 2015). For context, the study as a whole: Template switching captured roughly one uniquely barcoded TCR beta cDNA molecule per two T cells in model experiments. Age-related changes in TCR beta repertoire diversity were measured in the study by deep sequencing normalized with unique cDNA molecular identifiers. Four age groups were formed from the donors: young (average 16 years), middle-aged (more than 35), aged (over 55) and long-lived (more than 75). Two additional independent replicas of 1 million unique cDNA reads from the same blood draw were analyzed for two donors (one aged 18 to 30 and one aged 80 or older). What the work shows at the level of the full study, not this receptor alone: As age increased, observed TCR beta diversity per million T cells dropped in a roughly linear way, and a significant reduction was already evident by age 40. Because the CMV infection status of the donors was unknown, age-related changes in expanded clonotypes may potentially have been confounded. Since profiling was done on bulk unsorted PBMCs, naive and antigen-experienced compartments could not be conclusively compared. Estimates of total diversity based on one million sequenced T cells were considered lower bounds and underestimates. Observed TCR beta diversity correlated strongly with the percentage of naive T cells measured by flow cytometry. The long-lived group showed more naive CD4+ T cells, fewer expanded clones and increased TCR diversity than the aged group, suggesting age selection.

The data also belong to a second study, concerning T cells of mothers and their children. In that second paper, the authors write: The donors were nine systemically healthy Caucasian individuals, made up of three mothers and their six children. cDNA synthesis used all of the extracted RNA, with approximately 1.4 ug of RNA in each 15 ul reaction. In the second PCR, sample barcodes and 2-4 random nucleotides were introduced via the M1S primer. More than 8.5 million TCR beta CDR3 reads were obtained from each mother, and about 3 million reads were obtained from each child. TCR recombination output is similarly shaped by thymic selection in related and unrelated pairs, with a minor effect exerted by inherited differences. Normalized repertoire overlap was always slightly but never significantly higher in related than unrelated mother-child pairs. No persistent microchimeric T cell clones were found, with a detection sensitivity of approximately 100 clones per million clonotypes. To look for features that set related mother-child pairs apart from unrelated individuals, the researchers ran deep NGS to compare the TCR beta repertoires of mothers and children. On average, the children were around 11 +/- 4 years old, while the mothers were around 42 +/- 4 years old. After adapter ligation with NEBNext reagents, the libraries were sequenced on Illumina HiSeq 2000 with 100+100 nt paired-end reads. To prevent cross-contamination, the mother and child libraries were prepared one month apart and sequenced in separate runs. Each donor had between roughly 450,000 and 2,100,000 distinct TCR beta clonotypes identified. Naive TCR beta clonotypes were estimated from low-frequency clonotypes matched to each donor's FACS-determined naive share, without sorting.

The sequence links TRBV7-9 to TRBJ2-5; a stretch of 8 junction bases matches TRBD1. The J call may be incorrect, as the DNA end agrees better with TRBJ2-7. The specimen sequenced was blood. The TCR was taken from a boy between 10 and 17 years old in good health. The bases are TGTGCCAGCAGCGCGACCGGGACAGGCTACGAGCAGTACTTC. Translated, it reads CASSATGTGYEQYF.